Given below is one T cell receptor (beta chain) in context. This sample is part of a study of T cell responses to AZD1222 COVID-19 vaccine. Overall study: Pooled in the analysis were second doses at about 4 or about 12 weeks.

Method: immunoSEQ multiplex PCR; TCRdb's copy keeps in-frame clones and lacks some. Among some 150,000 clones listed, approximately 92% were seen once. This CDR3 is built from 15 residues. The V and J ends lost 5 bases and 10 bases, in that order; junction bases with no gene match: 16. Looked up from germline, CDR1 is SEHNR and CDR2 is FQNEAQ (reference sequence). The chain has TRBV7-9 and TRBJ1-2, with 7 nucleotides matching TRBD1. This sequence originates from an adult in good health. Material: peripheral blood, obtained on day 0 of AZD1222 vaccination. In DNA form, the CDR3 reads TGTGCCAGCAGCCAATCGGACAGGAGAGGAGTAATCTACACCTTC. Protein sequence: CASSQSDRRGVIYTF.